The table lists the clone carrying this T cell receptor beta chain with a few counts. The data are from a study of blood T cell repertoires in COVID-19. Study context: COVID-19 samples, acute and convalescent, were from the United States, Italy and Spain. The cDNA or gDNA used as material had been derived from T cells, B-cell-depleted T cells, or PBMCs.

As originally analysed: It was from reference gene primer amplification that nucleated cell counts were estimated. Measured with immunoSEQ multiplex PCR; TCRdb has only the in-frame clones, and not every one. V and J calls and clone size come straight from that table; D and trimming were deduced from the DNA. The repertoire has roughly 500,000 clones, about 91% of them found once; the top ten carry approximately 0.9%. Enrolled during active infection, Seattle patients were then followed longitudinally. The sample consisted of peripheral blood. This TCR was sampled from a man aged 18 to 35 with COVID-19, enrolled during active disease.

CDR3 sequence (DNA): TGCGCCAGCACCTCGGACAGGGAGGAAAAACTGTTTTTT. The encoded protein is CASTSDREEKLFF. V and J are TRBV10-2 and TRBJ1-4, with TRBD1 matching 8 bases. The CDR3 is 13 amino acids. Germline V CDR1 and CDR2: WSHSY, SAAADI. The ends lost 7 bases at V and 8 bases at J; junction bases unmatched: 6.